The TCR beta chain described here comes from a study of blood T cells in healthy people across ages (dated by TCRdb to between 2014 and 2017). For the wider study: In model experiments, roughly one uniquely barcoded TCR beta cDNA molecule per two T cells was captured by template switching. The study analyzed two additional independent replicas of 1 million unique cDNA reads from the same blood draw for two donors, one aged 18 to 30 and one aged 80 or older. Four age groups were formed from the donors: young (average roughly 15 years), middle-aged (approximately 41), aged (62) and long-lived (more than 75). Donors of different ages were randomly distributed across sequencing lanes to avoid experimental bias. Using deep sequencing normalized with unique cDNA molecular identifiers, the study measured how TCR beta repertoire diversity changes with age.

Library preparation was by 5' RACE. Sequencing was performed on an Illumina HiSeq 2500. A second PCR of roughly 6 to 11 cycles was run with a J-beta primer mix and a sample-barcoded 5' primer. Each TCR beta cDNA molecule received a unique molecular identifier from a template-switch 5' adaptor carrying 12 random nucleotides. At least 2.5 million CDR3-containing paired-end reads were obtained from each sample. The Mint cDNA synthesis kit, primed by a TRBC-specific oligonucleotide, was used to synthesize first-strand cDNA from all RNA. After uracil-DNA glycosylase treatment, a first 18-cycle PCR used universal primers M1SS and BC2_uni_R on all cDNA. Regarding the original processing steps: Each sample was normalized by randomly selecting 1 million high-quality reads, each carrying a distinct molecular identifier. Instead of being binned into consensus sequences, reads with shared molecular identifiers were discarded. MiTCR, set to a Q25 quality threshold and the strictest error-elimination algorithm, was used for CDR3 identification, clonotype clustering and error correction. A nonparametric unseen species model with Euler transformation was used to estimate lower-bound total TCR beta diversity. The public sequencing data were trimmed at Q25 with fastp and processed into clonotypes with MiXCR by TCRdb, which kept only in-frame beta chains. Every entry covers one CDR3 protein and lists the most common genes and DNA from its rows. V and J calls and clone size were set by TCRdb, not the authors. In all, the sample holds about 780,000 distinct CDR3 sequences, and 35% to 60% of those were seen once. 15% to 20% of the sample belongs to the ten largest clones.

The investigation overall reported the following: Because donor CMV infection status was unknown, age-related changes in expanded clonotypes were potentially confounded. There was a strong correlation between observed TCR beta diversity and the percentage of naive T cells measured by flow cytometry. Estimates of total diversity based on one million sequenced T cells were regarded as lower bounds and as underestimates. Since profiling was done on bulk unsorted PBMCs, naive and antigen-experienced compartments could not be conclusively compared. Observed TCR beta diversity per million T cells fell roughly linearly with age, and a significant reduction was already apparent by age around 40. The long-lived group showed more naive CD4+ T cells, fewer expanded clones and increased TCR diversity than the aged group, suggesting age selection.

The approximately 40 donors, aged 6 to 90 years, were systemically healthy Caucasian individuals from Russia. Each donor gave ten milliliters of peripheral blood, drawn into EDTA-treated Vacutainer tubes. Ficoll-Paque density-gradient centrifugation was used to isolate PBMCs, with at least 7 million per sample. Total RNA was extracted from PBMCs with Trizol reagent, with at least 6 micrograms obtained per sample. For every donor, an aliquot of PBMCs went through flow cytometry to measure the percentages of naive CD45RAhigh/CD27high T cells. The CDR3 runs 14 amino acids, cysteine and phenylalanine included. Only CDR3 DNA is held: 42 bases, read in frame from base 1. V is shortened by 6 bases, J by 1 base, and the region joining them spans 13 bases. This clonotype showed up just a few times. Its target antigen remains unknown. No base-level quality is on record; no much larger clone is a single base apart.

The sequence came from an elderly man in good health. Sequenced sample: blood. The chain is made from TRBV12-3 or TRBV12-4 and TRBJ2-7; the D region possibly corresponds to TRBD1 (6 bases align). The sequenced DNA: TGTGCCAGCAGCTCTCGGGACAAATCCTACGAGCAGTACTTC. Its translation reads: CASSSRDKSYEQYF.